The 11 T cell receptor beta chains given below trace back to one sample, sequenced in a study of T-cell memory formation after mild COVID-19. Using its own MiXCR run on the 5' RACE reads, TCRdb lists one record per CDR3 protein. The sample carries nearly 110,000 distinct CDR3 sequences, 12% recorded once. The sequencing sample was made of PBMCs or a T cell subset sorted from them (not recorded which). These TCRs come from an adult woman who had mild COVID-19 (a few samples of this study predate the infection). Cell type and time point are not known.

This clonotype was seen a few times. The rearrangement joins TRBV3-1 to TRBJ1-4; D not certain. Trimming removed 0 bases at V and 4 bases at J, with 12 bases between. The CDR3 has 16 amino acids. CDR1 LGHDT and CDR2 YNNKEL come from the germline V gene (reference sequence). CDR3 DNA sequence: TGTGCCAGCAGCCAAGATTCGGCAGCCCTTAATGAAAAACTGTTTTTT. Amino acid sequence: CASSQDSAALNEKLFF. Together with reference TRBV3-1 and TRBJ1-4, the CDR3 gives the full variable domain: DTAVSQTPKYLVTQMGNDKSIKCEQNLGHDTMYWYKQDSKKFLKIMFSYNNKELIINETVPNRFSPKSPDKAHLNLHINSLELGDSAVYFCASSQDSAALNEKLFFGSGTQLSVL.

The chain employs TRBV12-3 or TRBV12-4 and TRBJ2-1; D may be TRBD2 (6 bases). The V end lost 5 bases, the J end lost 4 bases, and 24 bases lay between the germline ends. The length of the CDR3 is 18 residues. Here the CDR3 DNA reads TGTGCCAGCAGTCCCCAGCGGACGGGAGTACTTAGTTACAATGAGCAGTTCTTC. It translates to CASSPQRTGVLSYNEQFF.

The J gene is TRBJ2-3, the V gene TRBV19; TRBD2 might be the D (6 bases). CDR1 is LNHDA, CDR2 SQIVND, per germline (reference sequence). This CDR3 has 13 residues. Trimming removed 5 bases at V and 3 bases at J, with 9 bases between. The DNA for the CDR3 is TGTGCCAGTAGTTCCCGGGGGACAGATACGCAGTATTTT. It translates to CASSSRGTDTQYF.

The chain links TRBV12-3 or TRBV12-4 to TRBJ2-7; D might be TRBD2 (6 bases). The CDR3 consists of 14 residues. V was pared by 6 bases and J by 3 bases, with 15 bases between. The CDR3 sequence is CASSFAGTFYEQYF. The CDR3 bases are TGTGCCAGCAGCTTCGCCGGGACTTTCTACGAGCAGTACTTC.

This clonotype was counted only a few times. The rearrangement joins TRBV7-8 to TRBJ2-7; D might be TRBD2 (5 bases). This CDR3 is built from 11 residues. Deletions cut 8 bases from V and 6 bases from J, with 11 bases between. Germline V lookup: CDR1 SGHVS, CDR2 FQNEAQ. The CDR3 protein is CASLGSREQYF. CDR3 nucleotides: TGTGCCAGCCTAGGGAGTCGCGAGCAGTACTTC.

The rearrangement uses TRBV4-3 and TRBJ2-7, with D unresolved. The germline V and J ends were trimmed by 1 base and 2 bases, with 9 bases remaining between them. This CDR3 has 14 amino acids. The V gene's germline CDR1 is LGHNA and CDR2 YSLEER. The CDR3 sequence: CASSQGSAAYEQYF. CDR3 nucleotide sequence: TGCGCCAGCAGCCAAGGGTCAGCCGCCTACGAGCAGTACTTC.

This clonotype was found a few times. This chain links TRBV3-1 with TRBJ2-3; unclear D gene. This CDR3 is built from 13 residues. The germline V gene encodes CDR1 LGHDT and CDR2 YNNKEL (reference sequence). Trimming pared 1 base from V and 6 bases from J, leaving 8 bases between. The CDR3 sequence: CASSQGRTDTQYF. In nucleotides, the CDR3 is TGTGCCAGCAGCCAAGGACGGACGGATACGCAGTATTTT.

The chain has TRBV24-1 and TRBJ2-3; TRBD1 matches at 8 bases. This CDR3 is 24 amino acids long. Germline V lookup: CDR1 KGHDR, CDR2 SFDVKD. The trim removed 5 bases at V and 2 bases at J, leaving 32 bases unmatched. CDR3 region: CATSGHLSRNPGQARRTNTDTQYF. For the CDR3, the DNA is TGTGCCACCAGTGGTCACCTCTCACGGAACCCGGGACAGGCCCGGAGGACGAACACAGATACGCAGTATTTT.

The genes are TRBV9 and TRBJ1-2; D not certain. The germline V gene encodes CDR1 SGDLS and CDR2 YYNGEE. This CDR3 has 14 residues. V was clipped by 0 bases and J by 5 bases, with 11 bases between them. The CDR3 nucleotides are TGTGCCAGCAGCGTAGCCGGGTCCGAGTATGGCTACACCTTC. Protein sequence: CASSVAGSEYGYTF. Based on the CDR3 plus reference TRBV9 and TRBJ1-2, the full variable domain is DSGVTQTPKHLITATGQRVTLRCSPRSGDLSVYWYQQSLDQGLQFLIQYYNGEERAKGNILERFSAQQFPDLHSELNLSSLELGDSALYFCASSVAGSEYGYTFGSGTRLTVV.

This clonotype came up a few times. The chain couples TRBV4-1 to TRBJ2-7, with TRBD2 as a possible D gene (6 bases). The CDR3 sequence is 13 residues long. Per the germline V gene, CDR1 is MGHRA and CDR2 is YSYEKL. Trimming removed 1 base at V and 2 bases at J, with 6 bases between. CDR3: CASSQGLAYEQYF. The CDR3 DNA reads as TGCGCCAGCAGCCAAGGACTAGCCTACGAGCAGTACTTC.

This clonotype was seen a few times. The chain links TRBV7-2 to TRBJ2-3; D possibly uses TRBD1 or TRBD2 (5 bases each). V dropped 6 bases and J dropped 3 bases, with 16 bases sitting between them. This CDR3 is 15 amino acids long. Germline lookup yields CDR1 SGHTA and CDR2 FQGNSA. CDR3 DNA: TGTGCCAGCAGTACCGGGACGTTGGTAACAGATACGCAGTATTTT. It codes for CASSTGTLVTDTQYF.